This TCR beta chain was captured in a study of cytomegalovirus exposure and HLA in healthy donors. The CDR3 is 15 amino acids. The germline V gene has CDR1 KGHSH and CDR2 LQKENI. The V gene end was trimmed by 5 bases and the J gene end by 7 bases; junction bases not matched to a gene: 7. PCR was performed using 60 Vbeta and 13 Jbeta primers. Sequencing was performed with immunoSEQ multiplex PCR; in TCRdb, only in-frame clones are kept and a portion is missing. The sample has more than 150,000 clones, 75% to 85% seen once; the top ten hold 0.65% to 0.75%. The V gene is TRBV18, the J gene TRBJ2-1; 11 bases are a match to TRBD2. Sequenced input: PBMCs. The origin of this receptor is a boy under 18 in good health and CMV-seronegative. The CDR3 region has the DNA TGTGCCAGCTCAGCCGGGACTAGCGGACAGAATGAGCAGTTCTTC. Protein: CASSAGTSGQNEQFF.